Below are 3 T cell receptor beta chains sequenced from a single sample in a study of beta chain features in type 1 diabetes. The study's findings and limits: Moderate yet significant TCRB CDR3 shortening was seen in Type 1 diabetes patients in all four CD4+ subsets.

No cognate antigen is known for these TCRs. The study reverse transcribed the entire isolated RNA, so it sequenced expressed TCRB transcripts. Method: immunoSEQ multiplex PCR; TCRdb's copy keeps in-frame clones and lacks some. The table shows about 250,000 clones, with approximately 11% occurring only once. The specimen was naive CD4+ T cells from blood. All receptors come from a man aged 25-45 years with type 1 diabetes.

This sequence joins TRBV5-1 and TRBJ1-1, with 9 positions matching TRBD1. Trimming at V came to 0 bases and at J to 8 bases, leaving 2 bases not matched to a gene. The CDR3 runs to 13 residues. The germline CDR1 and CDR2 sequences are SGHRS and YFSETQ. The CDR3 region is CASSLVGQGEAFF. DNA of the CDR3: TGCGCCAGCAGCTTGGTCGGACAGGGGGAAGCTTTCTTT.

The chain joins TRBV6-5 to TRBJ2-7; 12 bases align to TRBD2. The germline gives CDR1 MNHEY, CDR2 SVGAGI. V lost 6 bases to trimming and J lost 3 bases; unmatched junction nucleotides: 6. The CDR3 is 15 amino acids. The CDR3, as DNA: TGTGCCAGCAGCCATGGACTAGCGGGACTCTACGAGCAGTACTTC. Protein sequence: CASSHGLAGLYEQYF.

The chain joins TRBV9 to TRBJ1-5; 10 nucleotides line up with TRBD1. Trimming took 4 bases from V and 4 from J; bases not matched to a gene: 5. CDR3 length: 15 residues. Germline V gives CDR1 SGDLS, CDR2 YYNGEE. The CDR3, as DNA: TGTGCCAGCAGCCCAGACAGGGGGCTTAATCAGCCCCAGCATTTT. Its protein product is CASSPDRGLNQPQHF.